This is a list of T cell receptor beta chains from one sample in a study of OX40 agonist ivuxolimab in advanced cancers. Repertoires were generated with immunoSEQ multiplex PCR, while TCRdb's copy carries only in-frame clones and drops some. Of around 70,000 clones listed, under 85% are singletons. This specimen was CD4+ or CD8+ T cells sorted from blood, taken in a trial of the OX40 agonist ivuxolimab. These receptors were collected from an adult with an advanced solid tumor such as melanoma, head and neck, liver or kidney cancer. CDR3s include the opening cysteine and the closing phenylalanine or tryptophan. Each record gives: CDR3 protein, clone size, V gene. A clone size is listed for some rows: how often the clone was seen (once, few, many), or a class if it is expanded.

CDR3 protein: CASIPDQGRGYTLSSGNTIYF
clone size: -
V gene: TRBV23-1

CDR3 protein: CASSDMGRETQYF
clone size: once
V gene: TRBV19

CDR3 protein: CATMKNQPQHF
clone size: -
V gene: TRBV28

CDR3 protein: CASRRGQYYGYTF
clone size: few
V gene: TRBV2

CDR3 protein: CASSSRTGRGTDTQYF
clone size: -
V gene: TRBV7-8

CDR3 protein: CASSETTSVFF
clone size: -
V gene: TRBV2

CDR3 protein: CASSRRLATVNNEQFF
clone size: -
V gene: TRBV7-2

CDR3 protein: CASSQDTGRSSYEQYF
clone size: -
V gene: TRBV4-3

CDR3 protein: CASSLDRAGNTIYF
clone size: -
V gene: TRBV7-8

CDR3 protein: CASSLGGSKYEQYF
clone size: -
V gene: TRBV28

CDR3 protein: CASSTGTGSYEQYF
clone size: few
V gene: TRBV28

CDR3 protein: CASSPLTYNEQFF
clone size: few
V gene: TRBV7-8

CDR3 protein: CASSLTGRTTGELFF
clone size: once
V gene: TRBV27

CDR3 protein: CASQEGDTEAFF
clone size: -
V gene: TRBV6-5

CDR3 protein: CASRPGDASYEQYF
clone size: -
V gene: TRBV19

CDR3 protein: CASSKVFGGRVNSGANVLTF
clone size: -
V gene: TRBV21-1

CDR3 protein: CASRTGGALTGGFDEQYF
clone size: -
V gene: TRBV28

CDR3 protein: CASSERFRDPGHEQYF
clone size: -
V gene: TRBV7-2

CDR3 protein: CASSRISLRGLEGNTIYF
clone size: -
V gene: TRBV19

CDR3 protein: CASSLRAGRATDTQYF
clone size: -
V gene: TRBV5-1

CDR3 protein: CASKGGWTYEQYF
clone size: -
V gene: TRBV19

CDR3 protein: CASSLNSREQYF
clone size: -
V gene: TRBV7-2

CDR3 protein: CASRIAGGRYNEQFF
clone size: once
V gene: TRBV19

CDR3 protein: CASSIAGPPDQPQHF
clone size: -
V gene: TRBV19

CDR3 protein: CASGRIQETQYF
clone size: -
V gene: TRBV18

CDR3 protein: CASSLGGGYGYTF
clone size: -
V gene: TRBV5-1

CDR3 protein: CASSPVREGSGANVLTF
clone size: -
V gene: TRBV9

CDR3 protein: CASSVDSGQETQYF
clone size: -
V gene: TRBV5-1

CDR3 protein: CASSQVGETIYF
clone size: -
V gene: TRBV4-3

CDR3 protein: CASSLSGGTQYF
clone size: -
V gene: TRBV27

CDR3 protein: CASSLWTGGQYF
clone size: -
V gene: TRBV7-6

CDR3 protein: CASSLALALNNEQFF
clone size: -
V gene: TRBV5-1

CDR3 protein: CATSNRLPGEKLFF
clone size: -
V gene: TRBV15

CDR3 protein: CASSLSWNPAYEQYF
clone size: -
V gene: TRBV11-3

CDR3 protein: CASSLRGASWNTGELFF
clone size: once
V gene: TRBV5-1

CDR3 protein: CASSKWTSSEQYF
clone size: -
V gene: TRBV6-6

CDR3 protein: CASSQWNTEAFF
clone size: once
V gene: TRBV7-6

CDR3 protein: CASSDPLAGAREQYF
clone size: -
V gene: TRBV2

CDR3 protein: CASSLGRGVTGELFF
clone size: -
V gene: TRBV5-8